This T cell receptor beta chain is from a study of T cells expressing NK-cell markers. After re-calling the 5' RACE reads, TCRdb lists one entry per CDR3 protein, DNA absent. The sample data list 120,000 to 150,000 distinct CDR3 sequences. Germline CDR1 reads PRHDT; CDR2 reads FYEKMQ (reference sequence). The CDR3 totals 15 residues. The sequenced sample consisted of blood T cells: a sorted CD56 or NKG2C T cell subset, CD4+ or CD8+ T cells, or bulk PBMC T cells (not recorded which). The sequence derives from a man younger than 35 in good health. This chain connects TRBV13 to TRBJ1-6; the D gene TCRdb calls, TRBD1, cannot be checked with no DNA. This CDR3 is CASSLGRDRASPLHF.